Reported below is one T cell receptor beta chain. It lacks a known antigen. No base qualities exist here, and no much larger clone lies one base off it. The sample comes from a study of tumor-infiltrating lymphocytes in oesophageal squamous cell carcinoma (dated by TCRdb to between 2015 and 2016). Library prep was done by PCR. TCRdb lists the instrument as Illumina HiSeq 1500. Clones were called with MiXCR by TCRdb after fastp trimmed the public reads at Q25, and only in-frame beta chains were retained. Rows are combined by CDR3 protein, so each entry shows the most common genes and DNA. This sample holds about 11,000 distinct CDR3 sequences; 52% were observed only once. Over 15% of the sample belongs to the ten largest clones. The germline V gene gives CDR1 as MNHNS and CDR2 as SASEGT. The CDR3 runs 14 residues from the cysteine to the phenylalanine. Only the CDR3 region is kept as DNA, spanning 42 bases read in frame from base 1.

The rearranged segments are TRBV6-1 and TRBJ2-3; no D gene is confidently identified. The J call may be in error: the DNA end matches TRBJ2-7 better. Sample: esophageal tumor tissue. The sequence derives from a female donor with esophageal squamous cell carcinoma. Here is the DNA: TGTGCCAGCAGTGACGGACCAAAAGACTACGAGCAGTACTTC. Its amino acids are CASSDGPKDYEQYF.